This T cell receptor (beta chain) emerged from a study of metastatic and nonmetastatic thyroid tumors. Study-wide background: Across peripheral blood and tumor or nodule tissue samples taken from malignant and benign thyroid patients, the repertoires were compared with one another. Study findings and constraints: Malignant thyroid tumors reportedly exceeded benign nodules significantly in TCR beta diversity, with the difference appearing in blood and tumor.

With respect to this clone: What it recognizes is unknown.

All patients were untreated before thyroid surgery. The CDR3 consists of 16 residues. Germline values: CDR1 MNHNS, CDR2 SASEGT. The V end was cut by 6 bases, the J end by 4 bases, with 19 bases between. TCRdb re-clonotyped the PCR reads through MiXCR. The top ten hold more than 20% of the sample, which has several thousand clones, 32% seen once. This receptor was obtained from a female donor with papillary thyroid cancer or a benign thyroid nodule (not recorded which). Some clones in this sample may be carry-over from other donors' samples. Sequencing was done on a sample of adjacent normal tissue. The rearrangement uses TRBV6-1 and TRBJ2-1; D not certain. CDR3 loop: CASRDPRLILYNEQFF. The CDR3 coding sequence is TGTGCCAGCAGAGACCCCAGGCTCATACTGTACAATGAGCAGTTCTTC.